A single sample gave rise to the 19 T cell receptor beta chains below, sequenced in a study of T cell clonality in common variable immunodeficiency (dated by TCRdb to about 2015). These receptors have no known antigen. Findings and caveats that apply to the study as a whole: CVID TCRbeta sequences reportedly showed fewer deletions and N-nucleotide insertions and lacked highly modified clones with 13 or more V deletions.

The library was made by the immunoSEQ multiplex PCR assay. The source is immuneACCESS, and TCRdb retained only in-frame sequences with V and J called. Part of the clones is not carried over; for the studies checked, unresolved V genes explain less than half of this, and the remainder is unexplained. This sample contains about 34,000 clones, none of which is a singleton. 28% of the sample is held by the ten biggest clonotypes. The sequenced material came from peripheral blood mononuclear cells. These receptors were collected from a human donor with common variable immunodeficiency.

This clone has ten or more counts. Coverage ceases 3 residues before the CDR3 finishes, and the germline J gene fills in the end. The chain has TRBV20-1 and TRBJ2-7; D might be TRBD1 (6 bases). The CDR3 runs to 15 residues. V was shortened by 0 bases and J by 1 base, with 13 bases between the two germline ends. The germline V gene encodes CDR1 DFQATT and CDR2 SNEGSKA (reference sequence). CDR3 loop: CSAREQGNPSYEQYF. CDR3 DNA, as far as it was read: TGCAGTGCTAGAGAACAGGGTAACCCTTCCTACGAG.

This clone was counted ten times or more. The part of the CDR3 DNA that was read is TGTGCCAGCAGTTTAACAGCCAGGCAGGGGACC. Translated, it gives CASSLTARQGT. The whole CDR3 sequence reads CASSLTARQGTQYF. J is TRBJ2-5 and V is TRBV28; tentatively, D is TRBD1 (5 bases). The CDR3 end lies 3 residues beyond the end of the read and is filled in from the germline J gene. Germline V gene lookup returns CDR1 MDHEN and CDR2 SYDVKM. The CDR3 extends over 14 amino acids. Between the trimmed V and J ends, which lost 2 bases and 7 bases, there was a span of 14 bases.

About this clone: The CDR3 end is not reached by the read, which stops 3 residues before it; the germline J gene fills it in. The chain joins TRBV19 to TRBJ2-7; TRBD1 aligns across 9 bases. This CDR3 is built from 14 residues. Germline CDR1 is LNHDA and CDR2 is SQIVND (reference sequence). The V segment lost 6 bases and the J segment 2 bases; nucleotides outside the gene matches: 5. CDR3 region: CASSRTGDAYEQYF. Incomplete CDR3 DNA: TGTGCCAGTAGCCGGACAGGGGATGCCTACGAG.

This clone has more than one count but fewer than ten. The read stops 3 residues short of the end of the CDR3; the missing end is completed from the germline J gene. The genes are TRBV7-2 and TRBJ2-3; D perhaps matches TRBD2 (6 bases). The V end was cut by 5 bases, the J end by 4 bases, with 16 bases between. The CDR3 has 15 amino acids. The germline gives CDR1 SGHTA, CDR2 FQGNSA. CDR3 loop: CASSPIAAGSDTQYF. The part of the CDR3 DNA that was read is TGTGCCAGCAGCCCCATAGCGGCGGGATCAGATACG.

As to this clone: Read data end 3 residues before the CDR3 end; the end is taken from the germline J gene. The genes are TRBV7-8 and TRBJ2-5; TRBD2 is a possible D gene (6 bases). The V end lost 2 bases, the J end lost 5 bases, and 12 bases lay between the germline ends. Germline V gene sequence: CDR1 SGHVS, CDR2 FQNEAQ. The CDR3 contains 14 residues. The CDR3 sequence is CASSLYGSGETQYF. The DNA read from the CDR3 is TGTGCCAGCAGCTTATACGGGAGCGGGGAGACC.

A remark on this clone: The read comes to an end 3 residues before the CDR3 does, leaving the germline J gene to fill in the end. The chain couples TRBV20-1 to TRBJ2-7; either TRBD1 or TRBD2 may supply D (5 bases each). Between the trimmed V and J ends, which lost 0 bases and 0 bases, there was a span of 18 bases. There are 17 residues in the CDR3. The germline V gene encodes CDR1 DFQATT and CDR2 SNEGSKA (reference sequence). The sequenced part of the CDR3 DNA is TGCAGTGCTAGAGATTATAGAGGGGCGCTAAGCTCCTACGAG. Its protein product is CSARDYRGALSSYE. The full CDR3 sequence reads CSARDYRGALSSYEQYF.

This clone turned up a few times. The read falls 3 residues short of the CDR3 end, and the missing part is taken from the germline J gene. The chain carries TRBV18 and TRBJ2-1; D might be TRBD1 (6 bases). CDR3 length: 15 residues. V dropped 3 bases and J dropped 6 bases, with 15 bases sitting between them. In germline, CDR1 is KGHSH, CDR2 LQKENI. CDR3 DNA, as far as it was read: TGTGCCAGCTCACCTGGTGGGCTAGGGGGCAATGAG. This codes for CASSPGGLGGNE. The full CDR3 is CASSPGGLGGNEQFF.

This clone was counted between two and nine times. The sequenced fragment ends 3 residues before the CDR3 boundary, so the rest is inferred from the germline J gene. V is TRBV6-2 or TRBV6-3 and J is TRBJ1-6, with D tentatively TRBD1 (5 bases). This CDR3 spans 13 amino acids. From germline, CDR1 is MNHEY and CDR2 SVGEGT. Between the trimmed V and J ends, which lost 7 bases and 8 bases, there was a span of 12 bases. The CDR3 is CASTLGRDSPLHF. CDR3 bases read: TGTGCCAGCACGTTGGGCAGGGATTCACCC.

Concerning this clone: From the germline J gene comes the end of the CDR3, since the read stops 3 residues before it. The V call is TRBV6-1, the J call TRBJ1-1, with D tentatively TRBD1 (6 bases). Trimming removed 4 bases at V and 4 bases at J, with 16 bases between. Germline V lookup: CDR1 MNHNS, CDR2 SASEGT. This CDR3 comprises 15 residues. This chain's CDR3 is CASSASLGQPTEAFF. CDR3 DNA, as far as it was read: TGTGCCAGCAGTGCTAGTCTCGGACAGCCCACTGAA.

This clone was observed at least ten times. The CDR3 is cut off 3 residues early in the read; its end comes from the germline J gene. The rearrangement joins TRBV28 to TRBJ1-5, with 7 bases that match TRBD1. Germline trimming cut 9 bases from V and 7 bases from J; bases unmatched to any gene: 12. The CDR3 loop spans 14 amino acids. Per the germline V gene, CDR1 is MDHEN and CDR2 is SYDVKM. CDR3 sequence reads: CASKATGRNQPQHF. The CDR3 bases that were read are TGTGCCAGTAAGGCGACAGGGAGAAACCAGCCC.

This clone was observed many times. The sequenced fragment ends 3 residues before the CDR3 boundary, so the rest is inferred from the germline J gene. The chain joins TRBV18 to TRBJ2-3; 15 bases fit TRBD2. There are 17 residues in the CDR3. Germline assignment: CDR1 KGHSH and CDR2 LQKENI. V lost 6 bases to trimming and J lost 4 bases; unmatched junction nucleotides: 8. The CDR3 spells CASSGGLAGGEADTQYF. The part of the CDR3 DNA that was read is TGTGCCAGCTCCGGAGGACTAGCGGGAGGGGAAGCAGATACG.

Ten or more counts support this clone. From the germline J gene comes the end of the CDR3, since the read stops 3 residues before it. The chain combines TRBV5-3 with TRBJ1-2; possibly TRBD1 for D (5 bases). TRBV5-3 is placed among ORFs of uncertain function. CDR3 length: 13 residues. Trimming pared 7 bases from V and 4 bases from J, leaving 14 bases between. The sequenced part of the CDR3 DNA is TGTGCCAGACTGTGGAAGGGGTTCTATGGC. Translating it yields CARLWKGFYG. The CDR3, in full, reads CARLWKGFYGYTF.

This clone was seen repeatedly, ten times or more. The read comes to an end 3 residues before the CDR3 does, leaving the germline J gene to fill in the end. The gene calls are TRBV10-1 and TRBJ1-1; D remains unclear. CDR3 length: 14 residues. CDR1 WNHNN and CDR2 SYGVQD come from the germline V gene (reference sequence). V dropped 3 bases and J dropped 4 bases, with 12 bases sitting between them. Here the CDR3 reads CASSDGPRGTEAFF. The DNA read from the CDR3 is TGCGCCAGCAGTGATGGGCCCCGAGGCACTGAA.

This clone turned up a few times. The CDR3 end is not reached by the read, which stops 3 residues before it; the germline J gene fills it in. The J gene is TRBJ2-5, the V gene TRBV19; a weak D match, TRBD1 (5 bases). The ends were cut back, 1 base at V and 4 bases at J, with 10 bases in the middle. CDR1 is LNHDA and CDR2 is SQIVND in the germline V gene (reference sequence). This CDR3 is built from 14 residues. The CDR3 DNA, read in part, is TGTGCCAGTAGTATAGTGAAAGGGGTAGAGACC. It translates to CASSIVKGVET. The whole CDR3 protein reads CASSIVKGVETQYF.

There are many counts of this clone. The read terminates 3 residues ahead of where the CDR3 ends, so the germline J gene completes it. This chain links TRBV7-2 with TRBJ2-7; the D gene is possibly TRBD1 (6 bases). Germline CDR1 and CDR2: SGHTA and FQGNSA. Deletions cut 5 bases from V and 5 bases from J, with 19 bases between. The CDR3 is 15 residues long. This CDR3 is CASSLSAQGVHEQYF. The sequenced CDR3 bases are TGTGCCAGCAGCCTATCGGCACAGGGAGTCCACGAG.

This clone has ten or more counts. From the germline J gene comes the end of the CDR3, since the read stops 3 residues before it. The chain employs TRBV5-1 and TRBJ1-2; 7 bases match TRBD1. Germline CDR1 is SGHRS and CDR2 is YFSETQ. This CDR3 spans 14 amino acids. The CDR3 loop reads CASSLTGESGGYTF. Partial CDR3 DNA: TGCGCCAGCAGCTTGACAGGGGAGAGTGGGGGC.

In regard to this clone: The CDR3 end falls 3 residues outside the read, so it is completed with the germline J gene. The chain carries TRBV5-1 and TRBJ2-1; tentative D call: TRBD2 (5 bases). The CDR3 spans 15 residues. Germline V gene sequence: CDR1 SGHRS, CDR2 YFSETQ. The V end was cut by 0 bases, the J end by 9 bases, with 16 bases between. The DNA read from the CDR3 is TGCGCCAGCAGCTTGGACGGGGTGGGCTTTTTTGAG. Residues: CASSLDGVGFFE. The whole CDR3 is CASSLDGVGFFEQFF.

The sequenced CDR3 bases are TGTGCCAGCAGTCGCCGACAGGAAAGAAACTATGGC. Its translation is CASSRRQERNYG. The whole CDR3 region reads CASSRRQERNYGYTF. This chain uses TRBV6-2 or TRBV6-3 with TRBJ1-2; D possibly corresponds to TRBD1 (6 bases). With the read ending 3 residues before the CDR3 end, the germline J gene is used to fill in that end. Germline V gene data show CDR1 as MNHEY and CDR2 as SVGEGT. The CDR3 spans 15 residues. With 5 bases removed from V and 2 bases from J, the gap between germline ends came to 15 bases.

This clone was counted only a few times. Sequencing ends 3 residues short of the CDR3 end; the germline J gene provides the rest. Other nucleotide sequences from this sample produce the same CDR3. The chain combines TRBV18 with TRBJ2-7; 11 nucleotides line up with TRBD2. CDR3 length equals 17 residues. V gave up 3 bases and J gave up 5 bases; unmatched junction bases: 12. Germline CDR1 is KGHSH and CDR2 is LQKENI. The CDR3 reads CASSPVTSGRGRNEQYF. CDR3 DNA (partial): TGTGCCAGCTCACCGGTAACTAGCGGGAGAGGGAGGAACGAG.